This T cell receptor beta chain was retrieved from a study of T cell changes during pregnancy in multiple sclerosis (dated by TCRdb to between 2017 and 2020). In the study overall: Changes in the T cell repertoire over the course of pregnancy were examined in this study in women with multiple sclerosis.

The germline V gene (reference sequence) yields SEHNR for CDR1 and FQNEAQ for CDR2. The germline V end is reduced by 4 bases and the J end by 7 bases; junction bases left unmatched: 2. Its CDR3 holds 14 amino acids, cysteine through phenylalanine. Only the CDR3 DNA stays, 42 bases, in frame from base 1. The library came from the immunoSEQ multiplex PCR assay. Here the immuneACCESS table is served through TCRdb, limited to in-frame sequences with V and J called. Missing clones are a known gap in these copies; in checked studies unresolved V genes cover under half, and the rest lacks a known reason. The sample data list tens of thousands of clones, and over 80% of these were observed just once. Together, the top ten hold more than 0.9% of the sample. Concerning this clone itself: There is no known antigen for this receptor. Per-base quality was not reported, and no clone a single base away is much larger than it.

This TCR derives from a female donor with multiple sclerosis, enrolled in a pregnancy study. Sequences were derived from peripheral blood, sampled in the first trimester of pregnancy. The rearrangement joined TRBV7-9 to TRBJ1-4, with 11 central nucleotides matching TRBD1. The CDR3 region reads CASSWTGGGEKLFF. The DNA reads as follows: TGTGCCAGCAGCTGGACAGGGGGCGGTGAAAAACTGTTTTTT.